The 9 T cell receptor beta chains listed next were all sequenced from one sample in a study of blood T cell repertoires in COVID-19. The repertoire was sequenced with immunoSEQ multiplex PCR; TCRdb's copy has only in-frame clones and lacks some. The sample lists about 230,000 clones; approximately 82% were seen once. Sequencing was done on a sample of peripheral blood. These receptors were collected from a middle-aged man who had recovered from COVID-19.

A few counts support this clone. The V gene is TRBV4-1, the J gene TRBJ2-3; the D is unclear. Germline lookup yields CDR1 MGHRA and CDR2 YSYEKL. The V end lost 6 bases, the J end lost 1 base, and 11 bases lay between the germline ends. The CDR3 is 14 amino acids. The CDR3 sequence is CASRPLLRTDTQYF. CDR3 sequence (DNA): TGCGCCAGCAGGCCGCTTCTACGCACAGATACGCAGTATTTT.

V gene TRBV4-1 combines with J gene TRBJ2-3, with TRBD2 identical over 12 bases. The germline gives CDR1 MGHRA, CDR2 YSYEKL. V shed 6 bases, J shed 0 bases, and the junction held 10 bases outside the gene matches. The CDR3 has 18 amino acids. CDR3 residues: CASRASGRAPSSTDTQYF. In nucleotides, the CDR3 is TGCGCCAGCAGGGCTAGCGGGAGGGCCCCCTCTAGCACAGATACGCAGTATTTT.

The chain is built from TRBV15 and TRBJ2-7; TRBD1 aligns across 8 bases. This CDR3 spans 14 amino acids. J was trimmed by 4 bases and V by 3 bases; bases with no gene match: 5. Germline-derived CDR1 and CDR2 are LNHNV and YYDKDF (reference sequence). The DNA of the CDR3 is TGTGCCACCAGCAGGGGCCAGGGGGCATACGAGCAGTACTTC. The encoded protein is CATSRGQGAYEQYF.

This chain links TRBV5-4 with TRBJ1-1; 8 nucleotides align to TRBD1. Germline loops: CDR1 SGHNT, CDR2 YYREEE (reference sequence). The CDR3 loop spans 14 amino acids. V lost 5 bases and J lost 1; bases outside the gene matches: 4. CDR3 nucleotides: TGTGCCAGCAGACGGGACAGGCAGAACACTGAAGCTTTCTTT. Translating it yields CASRRDRQNTEAFF.

The V and J genes are TRBV10-2 and TRBJ2-1; 11 bases match TRBD2. This CDR3 has 17 residues. Germline V CDR1 and CDR2: WSHSY, SAAADI. The trim removed 4 bases at V and 7 bases at J, leaving 12 bases unmatched. In nucleotides, the CDR3 is TGCGCCAGCAGTGGCCCAGTCCCTAGCGGGGGGAGGAATGAGCAGTTCTTC. It is translated as CASSGPVPSGGRNEQFF.

This rearrangement joins TRBV7-2 to TRBJ1-2; 9 positions agree with TRBD1. Losses at the gene ends were 10 bases for V and 4 bases for J; bases not matched to a gene: 10. The V gene's germline CDR1 is SGHTA and CDR2 FQGNSA. The CDR3 extends over 14 amino acids. For the CDR3, the DNA is TGTGCCACACCATCACAGGGGGCGGCCTATGGCTACACCTTC. Amino acid sequence: CATPSQGAAYGYTF.

The chain employs TRBV11-3 and TRBJ2-3, with a tentative D call TRBD1 (5 bases). The length of the CDR3 is 13 residues. V was cut by 5 bases and J by 8 bases, with 14 bases left in between. The germline gives CDR1 SGHNT, CDR2 YENEEA. In nucleotides, the CDR3 is TGTGCCAGCAGCCTGAAGGGGCAGGGTACGCAGTATTTT. This encodes CASSLKGQGTQYF.

This clone was detected only once. This chain links TRBV6-5 with TRBJ1-1; D unresolved. The length of the CDR3 is 14 residues. Germline values: CDR1 MNHEY, CDR2 SVGAGI. V dropped 10 bases and J dropped 2 bases, with 17 bases sitting between them. CDR3 loop: CATSLTAFNTEAFF. In nucleotides, the CDR3 is TGTGCCACCTCCCTCACAGCATTTAACACTGAAGCTTTCTTT.

The chain couples TRBV12-3 or TRBV12-4 to TRBJ2-2; unclear D gene. V gave up 5 bases and J gave up 4 bases, with 8 bases separating them. The CDR3 is made up of 13 amino acids. The CDR3 loop is CASSRILTGELFF. CDR3 nucleotide sequence: TGTGCCAGCAGTCGTATCCTCACCGGGGAGCTGTTTTTT.